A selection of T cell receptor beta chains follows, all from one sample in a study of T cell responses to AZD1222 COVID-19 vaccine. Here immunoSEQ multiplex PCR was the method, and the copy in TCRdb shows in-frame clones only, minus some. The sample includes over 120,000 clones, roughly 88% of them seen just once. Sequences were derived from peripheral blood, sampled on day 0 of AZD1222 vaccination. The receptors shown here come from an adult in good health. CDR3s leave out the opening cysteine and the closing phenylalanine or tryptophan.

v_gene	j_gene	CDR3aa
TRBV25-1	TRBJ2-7	ATGPGQGAKEQY
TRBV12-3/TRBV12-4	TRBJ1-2	ASSSTVNYGYT
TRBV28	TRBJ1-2	ASSILSVPGGLYGYT
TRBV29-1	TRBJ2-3	SVGRGTDTQY
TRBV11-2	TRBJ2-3	ASSLTGGFSTDTQY
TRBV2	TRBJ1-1	ASGTYTEAF
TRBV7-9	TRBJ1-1	ASRVPANTEAF
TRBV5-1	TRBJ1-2	ASSLDPDVDYGYT
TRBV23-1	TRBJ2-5	ASSQYGGGVGETQY
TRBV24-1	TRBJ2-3	ATSDFYGVTDTQY
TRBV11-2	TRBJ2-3	ASSLSAATDTQY
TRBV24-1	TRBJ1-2	ATSDSSVAYGYT
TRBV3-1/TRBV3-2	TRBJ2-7	ASSLRTGSSYEQY
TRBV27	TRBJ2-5	ASSQVGALETQY
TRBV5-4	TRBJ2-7	ASSSGQGILYEQY
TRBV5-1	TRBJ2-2	ASSPGPGGITGELF
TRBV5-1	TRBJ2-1	ASSFFGTSGVGDEQF
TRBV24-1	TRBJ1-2	ATSDDTFNYGYT
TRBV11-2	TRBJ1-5	ASSPPRARATNQPQH
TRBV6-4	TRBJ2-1	ASSAGTSGYNEQF
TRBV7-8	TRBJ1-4	ASSSTMRATDEKLF
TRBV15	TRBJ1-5	ATSPRRGANQPQH
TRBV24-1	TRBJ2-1	ATSDLLTGTDQREQF
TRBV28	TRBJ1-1	ASRQGTRDTEAF
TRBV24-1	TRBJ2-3	ATGKGLTDTQY
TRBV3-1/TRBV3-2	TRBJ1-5	ASSEGEGWQPQH
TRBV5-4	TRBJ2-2	ASSLDGLTGELF
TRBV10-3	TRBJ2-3	AISPYSGGTTDTQY
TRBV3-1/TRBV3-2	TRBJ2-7	ASSLAQGAWGSYEQY
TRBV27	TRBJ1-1	ASSAAGFMNTEAF
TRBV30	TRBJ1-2	AWSPGQGPSYGYT
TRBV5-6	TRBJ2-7	ASSLESNRAYEQY
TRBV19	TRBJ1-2	ASGTGVWGYT
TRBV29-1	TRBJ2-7	SVYGDRETYEQY
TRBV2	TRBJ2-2	ASRSLASTGELF
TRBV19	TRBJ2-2	ASSIVGTINTGELF
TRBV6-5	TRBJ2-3	ASSGSGQTTDTQY
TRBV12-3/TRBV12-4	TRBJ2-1	ASSKAGLDEQF
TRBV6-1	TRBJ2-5	ASSEAAGLKETQY
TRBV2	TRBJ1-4	ASSGQTSTNEKLF
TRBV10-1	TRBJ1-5	ARSGTRPQH